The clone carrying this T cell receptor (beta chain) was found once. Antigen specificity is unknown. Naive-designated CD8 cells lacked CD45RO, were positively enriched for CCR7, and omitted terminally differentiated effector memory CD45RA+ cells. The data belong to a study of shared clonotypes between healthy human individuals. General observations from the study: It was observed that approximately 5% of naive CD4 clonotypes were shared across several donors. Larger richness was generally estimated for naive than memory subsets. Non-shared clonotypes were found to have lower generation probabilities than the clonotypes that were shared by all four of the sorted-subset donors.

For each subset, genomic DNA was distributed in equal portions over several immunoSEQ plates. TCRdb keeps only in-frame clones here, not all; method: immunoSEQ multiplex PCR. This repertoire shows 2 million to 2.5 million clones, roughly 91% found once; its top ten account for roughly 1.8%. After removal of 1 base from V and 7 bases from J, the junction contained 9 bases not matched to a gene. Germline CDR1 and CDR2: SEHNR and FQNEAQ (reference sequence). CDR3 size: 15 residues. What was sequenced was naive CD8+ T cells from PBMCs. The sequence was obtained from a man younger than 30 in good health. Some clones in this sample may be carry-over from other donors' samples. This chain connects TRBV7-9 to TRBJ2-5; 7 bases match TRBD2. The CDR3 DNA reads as TGTGCCAGCAGCTTAGTGACTAGGCTAGCGGTGACCCAGTACTTC. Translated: CASSLVTRLAVTQYF.